A single sample gave rise to the 9 T cell receptor beta chains below, sequenced in a study of shared T cell receptors in the human thymus. The method was immunoSEQ multiplex PCR; TCRdb's version includes in-frame clones alone and lacks a portion of them. Among some 640,000 clones listed, more than 75% were seen once. These records were also assigned to another study, of human thymus T cells.

Sequenced sample: thymocytes. The receptors shown here come from a boy younger than two with a congenital heart defect.

In its sample, this clone was seen once. The V gene is TRBV30, the J gene TRBJ1-1, with D possibly being TRBD1 (5 bases). Germline CDR1 and CDR2: GTSNPN and SVGIG (reference sequence). The CDR3 is 15 amino acids. V lost 0 bases, J lost 6 bases, and 17 bases lay in between. In nucleotides, the CDR3 is TGTGCCTGGAGTGTTTTACGGACGGGGGTCTCTGAAGCTTTCTTT. Protein product: CAWSVLRTGVSEAFF.

The chain combines TRBV7-9 with TRBJ1-2, with 8 bases aligning to TRBD1. The germline V gene has CDR1 SEHNR and CDR2 FQNEAQ (reference sequence). The CDR3 loop spans 13 amino acids. J gave up 4 bases and V 6 bases, and 4 bases lay outside the gene matches. The CDR3 loop is CASRARGPYGYTF. In DNA form, the CDR3 reads TGTGCCAGCAGGGCCAGGGGGCCCTATGGCTACACCTTC.

This chain connects TRBV5-1 to TRBJ2-5, with 7 bases aligning to TRBD1. This CDR3 has 14 residues. Per germline, CDR1 SGHRS and CDR2 YFSETQ. Trimming took 4 bases from V and 2 from J; bases not matched to a gene: 5. The CDR3 DNA follows: TGCGCCAGCAGCCGGAACAGGGGACAAGAGACCCAGTACTTC. This gives the protein CASSRNRGQETQYF.

The chain has TRBV25-1 and TRBJ2-3, with 7 bases identical to TRBD2. Germline CDR1 and CDR2: MGHDK and SYGVNS. After removal of 3 bases from V and 4 bases from J, the junction contained 10 bases not matched to a gene. This CDR3 has 16 residues. Written as DNA, the CDR3 is TGTGCCAGCAGTGAGCCCACTAGCGAGAGAGCAGATACGCAGTATTTT. It translates to CASSEPTSERADTQYF.

This chain connects TRBV25-1 to TRBJ2-3; 9 nucleotides line up with TRBD1. The germline CDR1 and CDR2 sequences are MGHDK and SYGVNS. J gave up 5 bases and V 0 bases, and 6 bases lay outside the gene matches. This CDR3 comprises 16 residues. The DNA of the CDR3 is TGTGCCAGCAGTGAATATTATACAGGGGGCGAAGATACGCAGTATTTT. This gives the protein CASSEYYTGGEDTQYF.

Comments on this clone: Other DNA sequences of this sample code for an identical CDR3. The V and J genes are TRBV28 and TRBJ2-5, with TRBD2 matching over 8 bases. With V trimmed by 2 bases and J by 2 bases, 4 bases remained unmatched. This CDR3 has 15 residues. In germline, CDR1 is MDHEN, CDR2 SYDVKM. The DNA of the CDR3 is TGTGCCAGCAGTTTACTCGCGGGGGGACAAGAGACCCAGTACTTC. Translation gives CASSLLAGGQETQYF. The whole variable domain, filled in from reference TRBV28 and TRBJ2-5, reads DVKVTQSSRYLVKRTGEKVFLECVQDMDHENMFWYRQDPGLGLRLIYFSYDVKMKEKGDIPEGYSVSREKKERFSLILESASTNQTSMYLCASSLLAGGQETQYFGPGTRLLVL.

J is TRBJ2-1 and V is TRBV4-3, with TRBD2 identical over 15 bases. Trimming removed 0 bases from V and 0 bases from J; junction bases left unmatched: 6. CDR1 and CDR2 from the germline V gene are LGHNA and YSLEER. The CDR3 is 20 residues long. The CDR3 protein is CASSQDRTSGRAHSYNEQFF. In nucleotides, the CDR3 is TGCGCCAGCAGCCAAGATCGGACTAGCGGGAGGGCCCACTCCTACAATGAGCAGTTCTTC.

This clone was seen only once. This rearrangement joins TRBV20-1 to TRBJ2-3; D is unclear. The germline V and J ends were trimmed by 5 bases and 2 bases, with 2 bases remaining between them. Germline lookup yields CDR1 DFQATT and CDR2 SNEGSKA (reference sequence). This CDR3 is 10 amino acids long. The CDR3 DNA reads TGCAGTGCTCTCACAGATACGCAGTATTTT. It encodes CSALTDTQYF.

V usage is TRBV10-1 and J usage is TRBJ1-3; D may be TRBD1 (6 bases). The CDR3 contains 15 residues. Germline assignment: CDR1 WNHNN and CDR2 SYGVQD (reference sequence). The ends were cut back, 6 bases at V and 1 base at J, with 13 bases in the middle. The CDR3 loop reads CASSIRGTSGNTIYF. In nucleotides, the CDR3 is TGCGCCAGCAGCATCAGGGGAACGTCTGGAAACACCATATATTTT.